This T cell receptor beta chain was sequenced in a study of T cells after yellow fever vaccination. Study conclusions and caveats: Researchers cautioned that FACS-sorted repertoires could harbor abundant clonotypes contaminating from the bulk population.

Germline CDR1 SGHTA, CDR2 FQGNSA. The CDR3 extends over 13 amino acids. V was trimmed by 4 bases and J by 4 bases, leaving 8 bases between them. From the 5' RACE reads, TCRdb called clonotypes with MiXCR, one entry per CDR3 protein. Seen here are hundreds of thousands of distinct CDR3 sequences, roughly 3.5% observed once, and the top ten hold around 22%. A remark on this clonotype: Its antigen is undetermined.

The gene calls are TRBV7-2 and TRBJ1-3; D is uncertain. The sample consisted of PBMCs, taken on the day of the yellow fever booster vaccination. This TCR derives from a man aged 18 to 29 who received the YFV17D yellow fever vaccine. CDR3 region: CASSSTTGNTIYF. Here the CDR3 DNA reads TGTGCCAGCAGCTCAACAACAGGAAACACCATATATTTT.